Listed below are T cell receptor beta chains from one sample, sequenced in a study of CD8 T cells in Susac syndrome. One entry per CDR3 protein results from TCRdb running MiXCR on the immunoSEQ multiplex PCR reads. The data show fewer than 200,000 distinct CDR3 sequences, with approximately 94% seen just once and 0.085% to 0.11% held by the top ten. Sequencing was done on a sample of CD4+ T cells from PBMCs. These receptor sequences come from a human donor in good health. The CDR3 runs from the conserved cysteine through the conserved F or W. The order of the fields is D gene, CDR3 length, clone size, V gene, J gene, CDR3 DNA, CDR3 protein. A D gene is named only where the DNA matches it firmly. The listing skips clone size in some rows; elsewhere it reads once, few, many or a size class.

-	12	-	TRBV20-1	TRBJ2-5	TGCAGTGCCAACCCGAGGCGGGAGACCCAGTACTTC	CSANPRRETQYF
-	15	-	TRBV28	TRBJ1-5	TGTGCCAGCAGACCCACTACGGGAGCCGGTCAGCCCCAGCATTTT	CASRPTTGAGQPQHF
TRBD2	14	-	TRBV3-1	TRBJ2-7	TGTGCCAGCAGCCGCGGACTAGTCTCCGATGAGCAGTACTTC	CASSRGLVSDEQYF
-	13	-	TRBV14	TRBJ2-7	TGTGCCAGCAGCCGGGGGGGGCCACAGCCACAGTACTTC	CASSRGGPQPQYF
TRBD1	13	few	TRBV18	TRBJ1-5	TGTGCCAGCTCTCCGGGACAGAATCAGCCCCAGCATTTT	CASSPGQNQPQHF
TRBD1	14	-	TRBV12-3/TRBV12-4	TRBJ2-7	TGTGCCAGCAGACCGACAGGGTCTAATGGCGAGCAGTACTTC	CASRPTGSNGEQYF
-	16	-	TRBV28	TRBJ2-4	TGTGCCAGCAGTTTAGATAGGGGGGAGTCGGAAAACATTCAGTACTTC	CASSLDRGESENIQYF
-	17	-	TRBV2	TRBJ2-4	TGTGCCAGCACCGGAGTGGGACCCGGTAATGACAAAAACATTCAGTACTTC	CASTGVGPGNDKNIQYF
-	11	-	TRBV29-1	TRBJ2-5	TGCAGCGTTGAGGCCTCCGAGACCCAGTACTTC	CSVEASETQYF
-	15	once	TRBV20-1	TRBJ1-5	TGCAGTGCTAGAGTGGGGGGGGTAGGCAATCAGCCCCAGCATTTT	CSARVGGVGNQPQHF
-	14	once	TRBV19	TRBJ2-5	TGTGCCAGTAGTAGGCGGGACCAGCAAGAGACCCAGTACTTC	CASSRRDQQETQYF
-	11	once	TRBV30	TRBJ2-5	TGTGCCTGGGGAGACGAAGAGACCCAGTACTTC	CAWGDEETQYF
-	13	-	TRBV5-1	TRBJ2-5	TGCGCCAGCAGCCCTAGGACAGCAGAGACCCAGTACTTC	CASSPRTAETQYF
TRBD1	13	-	TRBV29-1	TRBJ2-3	TGCAGCGTAGACAGGGGGATAGGAGATACGCAGTATTTT	CSVDRGIGDTQYF
-	12	-	TRBV20-1	TRBJ2-1	TGCAGTGCTAGGACTTTCTACAATGAGCAGTTCTTC	CSARTFYNEQFF
-	13	-	TRBV12-3/TRBV12-4	TRBJ2-5	TGTGCCAGCAGGATAAGGGGTTGGGGGACCCAGTACTTC	CASRIRGWGTQYF
-	10	few	TRBV20-1	TRBJ2-5	TGCAGTGCTAGGTTGGAGACCCAGTACTTC	CSARLETQYF
TRBD1	14	-	TRBV7-2	TRBJ1-5	TGTGCCAGCAGCTTTAAAGGACAGGGCCAGCCCCAGCATTTT	CASSFKGQGQPQHF
-	13	-	TRBV12-3/TRBV12-4	TRBJ2-5	TGTGCCAGCAGTTCCGGGACACGGGAGACCCAGTACTTC	CASSSGTRETQYF
TRBD2	15	-	TRBV30	TRBJ2-2	TGTGCCTGTACAAAGGGGCTAGCGGGCCCCGGGGAGCTGTTTTTT	CACTKGLAGPGELFF
-	12	-	TRBV20-1	TRBJ2-1	TGCAGGATGACTAGGGGAGACAATGAGCAGTTCTTC	CRMTRGDNEQFF
TRBD2	14	-	TRBV29-1	TRBJ2-1	TGCAGCGTTGATCTAGCGGGAGGGCCTAATGAGCAGTTCTTC	CSVDLAGGPNEQFF
TRBD2	15	-	TRBV7-2	TRBJ2-3	TGTGCCAGCAGCACTCAAAGCGGGAGAGCAGATACGCAGTATTTT	CASSTQSGRADTQYF
-	14	-	TRBV24-1	TRBJ2-2	TGTGCCACCAGTCCGGGGCCAAACACCGGGGAGCTGTTTTTT	CATSPGPNTGELFF
TRBD1	12	-	TRBV29-1	TRBJ1-4	TGCAGCGTGGGACAGGTACACGAAAAACTGTTTTTT	CSVGQVHEKLFF
-	16	-	TRBV12-3/TRBV12-4	TRBJ2-6	TGTGCCAGCAGTTCCAGGACAGAATCTGGGGCCAACGTCCTGACTTTC	CASSSRTESGANVLTF
-	15	-	TRBV6-2/TRBV6-3	TRBJ2-1	TGTGCCAGCAGTTACTCGACCAGACAGACGAATGAGCAGTTCTTC	CASSYSTRQTNEQFF
TRBD2	18	-	TRBV12-3/TRBV12-4	TRBJ2-1	TGTGCCAGCGCCCCTCGGTTGACGGGAGGCCTTTCCTACAATGAGCAGTTCTTC	CASAPRLTGGLSYNEQFF
-	11	once	TRBV20-1	TRBJ1-2	TGCAGTGCGCGGGGTGAAGGTAGCTACACCTTC	CSARGEGSYTF
TRBD1	14	-	TRBV20-1	TRBJ2-7	TGCAGTGCTAGCCGACAGGGATTCTCCTACGAGCAGTACTTC	CSASRQGFSYEQYF
TRBD2	13	once	TRBV29-1	TRBJ2-7	TGCAGCGCCGGACCAGCGGGAGACGGCGAGCAGTACTTC	CSAGPAGDGEQYF
-	13	-	TRBV14	TRBJ2-7	TGTGCCAGCAGCCAAGATGTCCCCTACGAGCAGTACTTC	CASSQDVPYEQYF
-	12	-	TRBV29-1	TRBJ2-3	TGCAGCGGAGGGACGGTCACAGATACGCAGTATTTT	CSGGTVTDTQYF
TRBD2	15	-	TRBV19	TRBJ2-7	TGTGCCAGTAGTACGGGACTAGCGGCCTTCTACGAGCAGTACTTC	CASSTGLAAFYEQYF
-	13	once	TRBV7-8	TRBJ2-5	TGTGCCAGCAGCCCTCTAGTACAAGAGACCCAGTACTTC	CASSPLVQETQYF
TRBD2	14	once	TRBV29-1	TRBJ2-1	TGCAGCGTTGAGGCTAGCGGGAGTTCCAATGAGCAGTTCTTC	CSVEASGSSNEQFF
-	15	once	TRBV20-1	TRBJ2-1	TGCAGTGCTAGCGCACAGTACGAACCCTACAATGAGCAGTTCTTC	CSASAQYEPYNEQFF
-	14	-	TRBV18	TRBJ2-3	TGTGCCAGCTCACCACCGGGAGCAACAGATACGCAGTATTTT	CASSPPGATDTQYF
-	14	-	TRBV30	TRBJ2-1	TGTGCCTGGAGTCAAGGACCCACCGACAATGAGCAGTTCTTC	CAWSQGPTDNEQFF
TRBD2	13	once	TRBV4-3	TRBJ2-1	TGCGCCAGCAGCCAAGATGGAGCGGGGAGGCAGTTCTTC	CASSQDGAGRQFF
TRBD1	16	-	TRBV29-1	TRBJ2-2	TGCAGCGTGGCCCCGGGACAGGGTGAGCGGACCGGGGAGCTGTTTTTT	CSVAPGQGERTGELFF
-	13	-	TRBV24-1	TRBJ2-3	TGTGCCACCAGTGAGAGGGGTCCAGATACGCAGTATTTT	CATSERGPDTQYF
TRBD1	11	-	TRBV29-1	TRBJ1-2	TGCAGCGTTGAAACAGGGGGTGGCTACACCTTC	CSVETGGGYTF